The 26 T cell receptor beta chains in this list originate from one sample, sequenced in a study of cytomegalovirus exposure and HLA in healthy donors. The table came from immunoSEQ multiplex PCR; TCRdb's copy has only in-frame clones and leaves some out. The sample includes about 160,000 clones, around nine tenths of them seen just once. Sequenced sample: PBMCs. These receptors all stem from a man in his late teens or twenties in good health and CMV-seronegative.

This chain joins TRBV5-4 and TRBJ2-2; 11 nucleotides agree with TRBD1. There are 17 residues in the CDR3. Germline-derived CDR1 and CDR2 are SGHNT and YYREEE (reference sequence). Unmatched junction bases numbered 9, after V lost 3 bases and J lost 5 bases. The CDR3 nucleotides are TGTGCCAGCAGCTCGCCTCAGGGACAGGGGGGAACCGGGGAGCTGTTTTTT. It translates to CASSSPQGQGGTGELFF.

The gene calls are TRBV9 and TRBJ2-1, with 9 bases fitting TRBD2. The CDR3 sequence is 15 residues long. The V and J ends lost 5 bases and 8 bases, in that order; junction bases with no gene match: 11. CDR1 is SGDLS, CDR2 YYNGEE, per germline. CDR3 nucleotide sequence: TGTGCCAGCAGTAACCTAGCGGGGAGGATCCATGAGCAGTTCTTC. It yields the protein CASSNLAGRIHEQFF.

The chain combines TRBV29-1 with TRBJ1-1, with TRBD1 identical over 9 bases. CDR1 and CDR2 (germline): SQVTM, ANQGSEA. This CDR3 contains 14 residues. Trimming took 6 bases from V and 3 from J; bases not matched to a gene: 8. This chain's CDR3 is CSVDWTGVDTEAFF. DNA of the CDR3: TGCAGCGTCGACTGGACAGGGGTGGACACTGAAGCTTTCTTT. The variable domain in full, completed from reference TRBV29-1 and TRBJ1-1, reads SAVISQKPSRDICQRGTSLTIQCQVDSQVTMMFWYRQQPGQSLTLIATANQGSEATYESGFVIDKFPISRPNLTFSTLTVSNMSPEDSSIYLCSVDWTGVDTEAFFGQGTRLTVV.

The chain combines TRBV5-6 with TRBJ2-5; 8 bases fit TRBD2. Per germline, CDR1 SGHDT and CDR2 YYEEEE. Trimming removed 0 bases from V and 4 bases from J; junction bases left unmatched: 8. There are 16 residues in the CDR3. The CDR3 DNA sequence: TGTGCCAGCAGCTTGGGGGCCGGGACTAGAGGAGAGACCCAGTACTTC. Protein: CASSLGAGTRGETQYF.

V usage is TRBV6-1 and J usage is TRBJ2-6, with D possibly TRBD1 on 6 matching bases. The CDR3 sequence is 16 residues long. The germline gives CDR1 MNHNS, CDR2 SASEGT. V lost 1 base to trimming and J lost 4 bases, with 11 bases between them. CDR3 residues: CASSEDQGPGANVLTF. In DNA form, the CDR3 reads TGTGCCAGCAGTGAAGATCAGGGGCCCGGGGCCAACGTCCTGACTTTC.

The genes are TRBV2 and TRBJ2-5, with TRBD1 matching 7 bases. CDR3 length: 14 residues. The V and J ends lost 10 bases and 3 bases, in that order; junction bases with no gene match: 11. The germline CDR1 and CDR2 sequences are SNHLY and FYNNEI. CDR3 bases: TGTGCCACCGCCCTGGGACAGAATGAAGAGACCCAGTACTTC. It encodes CATALGQNEETQYF.

The CDR3 protein is CATKGLAAGDEQFF. The DNA for the CDR3 is TGTGCGACTAAAGGACTAGCGGCGGGGGATGAGCAGTTCTTC. The V gene is TRBV19, the J gene TRBJ2-1; 10 nucleotides agree with TRBD2. Per germline, CDR1 LNHDA and CDR2 SQIVND (reference sequence). This CDR3 comprises 14 residues.

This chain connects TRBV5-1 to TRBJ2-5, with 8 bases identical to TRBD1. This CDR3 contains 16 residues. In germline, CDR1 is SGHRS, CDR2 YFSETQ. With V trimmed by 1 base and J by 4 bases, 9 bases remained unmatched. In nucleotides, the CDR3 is TGCGCCAGCAGCTTGTACACCGCAGACAGGGGAGAGACCCAGTACTTC. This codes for CASSLYTADRGETQYF.

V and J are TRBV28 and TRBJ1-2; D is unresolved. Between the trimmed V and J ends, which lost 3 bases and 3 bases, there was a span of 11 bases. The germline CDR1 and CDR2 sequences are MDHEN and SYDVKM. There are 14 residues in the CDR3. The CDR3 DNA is TGTGCCAGCAGTTTCCGACGTCGGGACTATGGCTACACCTTC. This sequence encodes CASSFRRRDYGYTF.

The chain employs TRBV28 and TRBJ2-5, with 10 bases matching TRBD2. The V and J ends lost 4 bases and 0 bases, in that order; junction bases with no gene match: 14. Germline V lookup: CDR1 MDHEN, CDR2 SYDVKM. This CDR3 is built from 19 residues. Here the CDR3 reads CASSYGPSGLAVYQETQYF. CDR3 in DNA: TGTGCCAGCAGTTATGGCCCCTCCGGACTAGCGGTGTACCAAGAGACCCAGTACTTC.

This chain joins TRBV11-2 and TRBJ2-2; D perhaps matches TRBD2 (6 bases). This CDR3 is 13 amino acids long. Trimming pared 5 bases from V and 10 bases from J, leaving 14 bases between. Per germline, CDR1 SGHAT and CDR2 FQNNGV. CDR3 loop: CASSKSPSEELFF. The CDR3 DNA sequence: TGTGCCAGCAGCAAAAGCCCTAGCGAGGAGCTGTTTTTT.

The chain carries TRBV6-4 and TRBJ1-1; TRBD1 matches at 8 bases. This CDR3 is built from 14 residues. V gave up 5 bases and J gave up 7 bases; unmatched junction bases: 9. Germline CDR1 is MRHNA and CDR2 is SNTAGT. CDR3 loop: CASSHRIGTGEAFF. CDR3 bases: TGTGCCAGCAGTCATAGGATCGGGACAGGTGAAGCTTTCTTT.

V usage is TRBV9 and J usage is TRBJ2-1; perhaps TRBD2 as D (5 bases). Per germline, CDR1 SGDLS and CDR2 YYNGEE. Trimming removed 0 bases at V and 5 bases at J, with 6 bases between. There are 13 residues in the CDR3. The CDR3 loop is CASSVGGNNEQFF. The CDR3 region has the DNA TGTGCCAGCAGCGTAGGAGGGAACAATGAGCAGTTCTTC.

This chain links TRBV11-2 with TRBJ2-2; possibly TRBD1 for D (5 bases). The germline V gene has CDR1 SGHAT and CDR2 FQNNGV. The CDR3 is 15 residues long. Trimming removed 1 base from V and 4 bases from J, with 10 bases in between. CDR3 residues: CASSLGDRGTGELFF. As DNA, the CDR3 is TGTGCCAGCAGCTTAGGGGATAGGGGCACCGGGGAGCTGTTTTTT.

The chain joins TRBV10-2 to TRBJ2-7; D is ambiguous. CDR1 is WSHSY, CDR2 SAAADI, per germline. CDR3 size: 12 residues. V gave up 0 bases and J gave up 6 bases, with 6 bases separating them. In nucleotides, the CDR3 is TGCGCCAGCAGTGAGTCTCTAGGCGAGCAGTACTTC. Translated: CASSESLGEQYF.

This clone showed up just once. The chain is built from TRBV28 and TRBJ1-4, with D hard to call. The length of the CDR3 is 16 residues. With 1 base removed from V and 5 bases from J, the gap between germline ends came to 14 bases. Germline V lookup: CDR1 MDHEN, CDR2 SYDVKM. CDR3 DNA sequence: TGTGCCAGCAGTTTATTGCTATTGGGAGGAAATGAAAAACTGTTTTTT. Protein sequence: CASSLLLLGGNEKLFF.

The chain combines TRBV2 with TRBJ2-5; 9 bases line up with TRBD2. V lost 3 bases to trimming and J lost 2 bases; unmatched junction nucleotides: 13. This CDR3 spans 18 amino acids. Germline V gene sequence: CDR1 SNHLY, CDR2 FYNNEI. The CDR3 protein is CASSDIWLAGTPQETQYF. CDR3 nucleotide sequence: TGTGCCAGCAGTGATATTTGGCTAGCGGGGACACCACAAGAGACCCAGTACTTC.

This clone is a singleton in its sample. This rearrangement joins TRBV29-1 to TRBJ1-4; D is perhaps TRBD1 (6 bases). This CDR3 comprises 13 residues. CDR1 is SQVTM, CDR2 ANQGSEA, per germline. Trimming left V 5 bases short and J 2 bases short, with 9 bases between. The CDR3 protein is CSVTGSTNEKLFF. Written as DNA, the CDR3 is TGCAGCGTTACAGGGTCGACTAATGAAAAACTGTTTTTT.

The CDR3 DNA sequence: TGCGCCAGCAGCTTGGCCAAGGAGGGGGCGCGGTCGGAGACCCAGTACTTC. This encodes CASSLAKEGARSETQYF. The chain has TRBV5-1 and TRBJ2-5, with D possibly matching TRBD1 (7 bases). Germline CDR1 reads SGHRS; CDR2 reads YFSETQ. Deletions cut 0 bases from V and 5 bases from J, with 20 bases between. This CDR3 has 17 residues.

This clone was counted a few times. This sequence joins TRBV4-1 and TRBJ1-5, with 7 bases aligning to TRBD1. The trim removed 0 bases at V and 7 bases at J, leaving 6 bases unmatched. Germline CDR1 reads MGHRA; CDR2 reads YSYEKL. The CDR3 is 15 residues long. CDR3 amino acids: CASSQDSQGGQPQHF. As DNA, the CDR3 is TGCGCCAGCAGCCAAGATTCCCAGGGGGGACAGCCCCAGCATTTT.

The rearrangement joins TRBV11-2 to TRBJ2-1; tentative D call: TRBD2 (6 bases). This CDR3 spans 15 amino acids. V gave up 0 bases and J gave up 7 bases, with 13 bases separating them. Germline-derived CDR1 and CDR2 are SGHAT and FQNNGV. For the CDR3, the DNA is TGTGCCAGCAGCTTAGAGCTAGCGATCGGTAATGAGCAGTTCTTC. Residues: CASSLELAIGNEQFF.

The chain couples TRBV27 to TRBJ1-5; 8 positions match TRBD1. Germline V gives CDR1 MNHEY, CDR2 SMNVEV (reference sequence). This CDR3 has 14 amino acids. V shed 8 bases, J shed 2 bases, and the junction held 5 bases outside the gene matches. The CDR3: CASWTGFGNQPQHF. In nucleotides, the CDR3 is TGTGCCAGCTGGACAGGGTTCGGCAATCAGCCCCAGCATTTT.

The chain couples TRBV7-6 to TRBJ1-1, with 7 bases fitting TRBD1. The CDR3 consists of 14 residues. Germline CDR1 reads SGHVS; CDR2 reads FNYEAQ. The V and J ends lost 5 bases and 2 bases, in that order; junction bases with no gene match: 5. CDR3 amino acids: CASSPPGGNTEAFF. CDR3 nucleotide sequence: TGTGCCAGCAGCCCCCCAGGGGGTAACACTGAAGCTTTCTTT.

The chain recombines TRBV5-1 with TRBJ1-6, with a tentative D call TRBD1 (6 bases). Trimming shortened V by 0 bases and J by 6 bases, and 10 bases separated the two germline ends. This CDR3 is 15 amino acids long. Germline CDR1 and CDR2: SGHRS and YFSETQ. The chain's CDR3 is CASSLDPTGNSPLHF. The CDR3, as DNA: TGCGCCAGCAGCTTGGACCCGACAGGTAATTCACCCCTCCACTTT.

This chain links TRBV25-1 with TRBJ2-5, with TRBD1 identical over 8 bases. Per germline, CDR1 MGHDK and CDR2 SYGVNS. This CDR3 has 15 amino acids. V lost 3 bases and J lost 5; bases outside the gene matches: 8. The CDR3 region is CASSEGQGARETQYF. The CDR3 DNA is TGTGCCAGCAGTGAGGGGCAGGGGGCACGGGAGACCCAGTACTTC.

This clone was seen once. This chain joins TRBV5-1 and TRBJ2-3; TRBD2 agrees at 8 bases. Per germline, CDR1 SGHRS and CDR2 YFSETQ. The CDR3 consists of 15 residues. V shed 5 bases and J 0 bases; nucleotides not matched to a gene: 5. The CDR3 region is CASSRAGDSTDTQYF. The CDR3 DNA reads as TGCGCCAGCAGTCGAGCGGGAGATAGCACAGATACGCAGTATTTT.